This T cell receptor (beta chain) was identified in a study of post-analysis software for immune sequencing data. The library was made from cDNA and included unique molecular identifiers. Each CDR3 protein is one row after TCRdb ran MiXCR on the PCR reads. The sample consists of under 650,000 distinct CDR3 sequences, about 44% of them appearing once. Points from the study as a whole: Included in a set of several TRBV segments more frequent in patients than controls were TRBV5-6, TRBV5-1 and TRBV20-1. Samples prepared in the same batch strongly co-clustered by F measure.

Details on this clonotype: Its antigen is still unknown. A junction end diverges from the germline sequence, so it may reflect a read error.

Germline lookup yields CDR1 SGHRS and CDR2 YFSETQ. CDR3 length: 14 residues. Sequenced: blood. This sequence was found in a girl aged 10-17 years with multiple sclerosis. The chain carries TRBV5-1 and TRBJ2-5, with D perhaps matching TRBD1 (6 bases). This CDR3 is CASSLGDTQGTQYF. The CDR3 DNA reads TGCGCCAGCAGCTTGGGGGACACCCAAGGGACCCAGTACTTC.